This T cell receptor beta chain was documented in a study of cytomegalovirus exposure and HLA in healthy donors (dated by TCRdb to 2017 to 2019). Study-wide context: A later analysis indicated that the 120 or so validation repertoires were generated on the platform also employed for the roughly 720 repertoires of the first cohort. The aim of the study was to test whether cataloging public T cell receptors could identify signatures of past pathogen exposure. Along with the roughly 700-subject first cohort, a separate validation cohort of approximately 110 different subjects was used. To predict cytomegalovirus infection status, the study brought together high-throughput TCR immunosequencing, statistical association of individual TCRs with disease status, and machine learning. Study-wide findings and limitations: In vitro tests confirmed that a few of the cytomegalovirus-associated TCR beta chains recognize cytomegalovirus antigens. In a later analysis, TCRs clustered in the first cohort were found to also tend to co-occur in the 110 or so validation repertoires, with 94% of cluster scores above 0. The authors suggested that the approach could potentially be generalized to other disease states and immunological phenotypes. In the study, 164 TCR beta chains were listed as associated with cytomegalovirus. Most TCR sequences were observed very rarely across donors, whereas some public TCRs were present in many individuals. In both the original and validation cohorts, the classifier was reported to diagnose cytomegalovirus status with high specificity and sensitivity. All 130 or so repertoires were used to score co-occurrence in the validation cohort in a later analysis, because that analysis had no HLA typing for the cohort.

Turning to this clone: The clone's antigen remains unknown. No much larger clone is present one base from it, and per-base qualities are unavailable.

The germline V and J ends show losses of 6 bases and 3 bases respectively, and no gene match explains 6 bases of the junction. The CDR3 numbers 15 residues from cysteine through phenylalanine. Only the CDR3 region is kept as DNA, spanning 45 bases read in frame from base 1. CDR1 and CDR2, looked up from the germline V gene, are SNHLY and FYNNEI. The donors were included in the validation cohort of 120 subjects, a group kept apart from the approximately 700-subject first cohort. Receptors were amplified or captured by the immunoSEQ multiplex PCR assay. Concerning the study's data processing: A statistical classification framework was built to diagnose cytomegalovirus status from the catalog of TCR beta chain sequences. The table comes from immuneACCESS by way of TCRdb, which keeps in-frame sequences with V and J called. Part of the clones is missing from these tables; in studies checked, under half for an unresolved V gene and the rest for unknown reasons. V and J calls and clone size follow that table, whereas D and trimming were derived from the DNA. This sample lists some 120,000 clones; approximately 94% were detected once. 1% to 1.5% of the sample lies in the top ten.

The sample taken for sequencing was PBMCs. The rearranged chain carries TRBV2 and TRBJ1-4, with 8 junctional bases fitting TRBD1. The clonotype was recovered from a woman younger than 30 in good health and CMV-seronegative. The CDR3 amino acid sequence is: CASRAGGVSNEKLFF. The DNA sequence is given as TGTGCCAGCAGAGCAGGGGGCGTATCTAATGAAAAACTGTTTTTT.